A single sample gave rise to the 32 T cell receptor beta chains below, sequenced in a study of blood T cell repertoires in COVID-19. Produced via immunoSEQ multiplex PCR; TCRdb's table is partial and in-frame only. The sample has 250,000 to 350,000 clones, 70% to 90% seen once. The specimen was peripheral blood. These receptors all come from a woman aged 50 to 60 who had recovered from COVID-19.

This clone was seen a handful of times. The CDR3: CAAISGTPPYEQYF. The CDR3 DNA is TGTGCCGCCATCTCCGGGACACCCCCCTACGAGCAGTACTTC. This chain uses TRBV19 with TRBJ2-7, with D possibly being TRBD1 (6 bases). The CDR3 runs 14 residues. Germline CDR1 is LNHDA and CDR2 is SQIVND (reference sequence). Trimming stripped 11 bases from V and 2 bases from J, with 19 bases between.

The gene calls are TRBV28 and TRBJ1-1; perhaps TRBD1 as D (6 bases). The CDR3 has 15 residues. Germline assignment: CDR1 MDHEN and CDR2 SYDVKM. Trimming left V 6 bases short and J 4 bases short, with 18 bases between. CDR3 nucleotides: TGTGCCAGCAGCCCACTTGGGGGCTGGGGCACTGAAGCTTTCTTT. It codes for CASSPLGGWGTEAFF.

This clone was recorded only once. The sample carries other DNA sequences with the same CDR3. The chain joins TRBV19 to TRBJ1-3; 7 nucleotides match TRBD1. The CDR3 sequence is 15 residues long. Germline CDR1 and CDR2: LNHDA and SQIVND (reference sequence). With 4 bases clipped from V and 2 bases from J, the junction kept 5 bases outside the gene matches. CDR3 coding DNA: TGTGCCAGTAGTACCCGACAGGGAGCTGGAAACACCATATATTTT. It is translated as CASSTRQGAGNTIYF.

The chain joins TRBV7-8 to TRBJ2-5; 13 nucleotides line up with TRBD2. Germline V gene sequence: CDR1 SGHVS, CDR2 FQNEAQ. J was trimmed by 4 bases and V by 0 bases; bases with no gene match: 5. The CDR3 runs to 17 residues. CDR3 bases: TGTGCCAGCAGCTTAGCACGGACTAGCGGGAGTGGAGAGACCCAGTACTTC. Protein: CASSLARTSGSGETQYF.

The chain joins TRBV27 to TRBJ2-7, with 8 bases lining up with TRBD2. V shed 10 bases, J shed 2 bases, and the junction held 10 bases outside the gene matches. Germline V lookup: CDR1 MNHEY, CDR2 SMNVEV (reference sequence). The CDR3 spans 14 residues. CDR3 in DNA: TGTGCCACCCAGCCGGGCGGGGGGACCTACGAGCAGTACTTC. Amino acid sequence: CATQPGGGTYEQYF.

This clone showed up just once. This chain connects TRBV7-2 to TRBJ2-4; 12 nucleotides agree with TRBD2. In germline, CDR1 is SGHTA, CDR2 FQGNSA. The V segment lost 5 bases and the J segment 14 bases; nucleotides outside the gene matches: 13. This CDR3 is built from 15 residues. The CDR3 loop reads CASSTGLAGDRAEYF. The CDR3, as DNA: TGTGCCAGCAGCACGGGACTAGCGGGCGACCGGGCGGAGTACTTC.

The rearrangement joins TRBV24-1 to TRBJ2-1; 7 bases fit TRBD2. The CDR3 is 18 residues long. V lost 7 bases to trimming and J lost 8 bases; unmatched junction nucleotides: 22. The germline gives CDR1 KGHDR, CDR2 SFDVKD. This CDR3 reads CATSDPSSAGPLSHEQFF. For the CDR3, the DNA is TGTGCCACCAGCGACCCCTCTTCAGCGGGACCCCTGAGCCATGAGCAGTTCTTC.

V and J are TRBV5-4 and TRBJ2-2; tentatively, D is TRBD2 (5 bases). The CDR3 extends over 14 amino acids. The germline V gene encodes CDR1 SGHNT and CDR2 YYREEE (reference sequence). Trimming left V 4 bases short and J 2 bases short, with 9 bases between. CDR3 residues: CASSVTTNTGELFF. The CDR3, as DNA: TGTGCCAGCAGCGTGACTACAAACACCGGGGAGCTGTTTTTT.

This rearrangement joins TRBV9 to TRBJ1-1, with unresolved D. There are 13 residues in the CDR3. The germline V and J ends were trimmed by 0 bases and 6 bases, with 9 bases remaining between them. The V gene's germline CDR1 is SGDLS and CDR2 YYNGEE. The CDR3 DNA follows: TGTGCCAGCAGCGTAGGGTCGGGATCTGAAGCTTTCTTT. Translated: CASSVGSGSEAFF.

V and J are TRBV19 and TRBJ1-4, with a weak D call TRBD1 (6 bases). V lost 6 bases to trimming and J lost 6 bases, with 20 bases between them. The CDR3 has 16 residues. Germline V gene lookup returns CDR1 LNHDA and CDR2 SQIVND (reference sequence). The CDR3 spells CASRSTGIRVYEKLFF. In DNA, the CDR3 is TGTGCCAGTAGGTCAACAGGGATTCGAGTATATGAAAAACTGTTTTTT.

The V gene is TRBV28, the J gene TRBJ1-5, with 10 bases aligning to TRBD1. The CDR3 length is 17 residues. Germline CDR1 is MDHEN and CDR2 is SYDVKM. The J segment lost 0 bases and the V segment lost 7 bases, leaving 9 bases of the junction unmatched. DNA for the CDR3: TGTGCCAGCAAAACGACAGGGGGCGGGTATAGCAATCAGCCCCAGCATTTT. It specifies CASKTTGGGYSNQPQHF.

The chain couples TRBV30 to TRBJ2-3; 10 bases are shared with TRBD2. The V segment lost 3 bases and the J segment 2 bases; nucleotides outside the gene matches: 5. The V gene's germline CDR1 is GTSNPN and CDR2 SVGIG (reference sequence). CDR3 size: 15 residues. The CDR3 protein is CAWRKLAGITDTQYF. Here the CDR3 DNA reads TGTGCCTGGAGGAAACTAGCGGGAATCACAGATACGCAGTATTTT.

J is TRBJ2-7 and V is TRBV5-1, with 10 bases aligning to TRBD1. The CDR3 contains 16 residues. V lost 0 bases to trimming and J lost 5 bases; unmatched junction nucleotides: 8. Germline values: CDR1 SGHRS, CDR2 YFSETQ. The CDR3 DNA reads TGCGCCAGCAGCTTGGAGCCGGGACAGGGGATCGACGAGCAGTACTTC. It yields the protein CASSLEPGQGIDEQYF.

This clone appeared a few times. The chain couples TRBV20-1 to TRBJ1-2; D is ambiguous. The V end lost 5 bases, the J end lost 8 bases, and 12 bases lay between the germline ends. Germline CDR1 and CDR2: DFQATT and SNEGSKA (reference sequence). The CDR3 consists of 11 residues. Here the CDR3 DNA reads TGCAGTGCTGAAAGTGTGGGCGGCTACACCTTC. This encodes CSAESVGGYTF.

In this sample, this clone turned up once. The CDR3: CASSLAGENTGELFF. The CDR3 coding sequence is TGTGCCAGCAGCTTAGCAGGGGAGAACACCGGGGAGCTGTTTTTT. The J gene is TRBJ2-2, the V gene TRBV7-2, with D perhaps matching TRBD1 (5 bases). The V gene lost 0 bases and the J gene lost 1 base, with 6 bases spanning the gap. This CDR3 is 15 amino acids long. Looked up from germline, CDR1 is SGHTA and CDR2 is FQGNSA. The full variable domain, rest sourced from reference TRBV7-2 and TRBJ2-2, is GAGVSQSPSNKVTEKGKDVELRCDPISGHTALYWYRQSLGQGLEFLIYFQGNSAPDKSGLPSDRFSAERTGGSVSTLTIQRTQQEDSAVYLCASSLAGENTGELFFGEGSRLTVL.

The rearrangement links TRBV12-3 or TRBV12-4 to TRBJ2-7; D not certain. The CDR3 runs 11 residues. The ends were cut back, 3 bases at V and 7 bases at J, with 7 bases in the middle. DNA of the CDR3: TGTGCCAGCAGTTTTCATAGTGAGCAGTACTTC. Its protein product is CASSFHSEQYF.

The rearrangement uses TRBV5-5 and TRBJ1-6, with 9 positions matching TRBD1. Germline CDR1 and CDR2: SGHKS and YYEKEE (reference sequence). V lost 3 bases, J lost 14 bases, and 6 bases stayed unmatched. This CDR3 contains 13 residues. Here the CDR3 DNA reads TGTGCCAGCAGCTGGACAGGGGATTCGGCCCTCCACTTT. Translated, it gives CASSWTGDSALHF.

The chain is built from TRBV5-1 and TRBJ2-3; D perhaps matches TRBD1 (5 bases). CDR3 length: 15 residues. CDR1 is SGHRS, CDR2 YFSETQ, per germline. V lost 2 bases and J lost 5, with 15 bases in between. CDR3 region: CASSFGQGKIDTQYF. The CDR3 DNA reads as TGCGCCAGCAGCTTCGGGCAGGGTAAAATAGATACGCAGTATTTT.

The V and J genes are TRBV7-2 and TRBJ1-3, with 8 bases fitting TRBD1. This CDR3 has 15 amino acids. From germline, CDR1 is SGHTA and CDR2 FQGNSA. J gave up 3 bases and V 5 bases, and 6 bases lay outside the gene matches. CDR3 protein: CASSLDRGGGNTIYF. The CDR3 DNA reads TGTGCCAGCAGCCTAGACAGGGGAGGTGGAAACACCATATATTTT.

The CDR3, as DNA: TGTGCCACCCGGGAGGGGGGGCTAGCGGGGAATGAGCAGTTCTTC. Translation: CATREGGLAGNEQFF. The chain couples TRBV21-1 to TRBJ2-1; no DNA check was done on the table's D call, TRBD2. TRBV21-1 is classified as a pseudogene. The CDR3 is 15 residues long.

The V and J genes are TRBV29-1 and TRBJ1-1, with a possible D match to TRBD1 (5 bases). This CDR3 region has 12 residues. CDR1 and CDR2 (germline): SQVTM, ANQGSEA. Trimming stripped 7 bases from V and 5 bases from J, with 14 bases between. The CDR3 nucleotides are TGCAGCGCCCCGGACCAGGGTACTGAAGCTTTCTTT. This translates into CSAPDQGTEAFF.

CDR3 amino acids: CASSGLMASTDTQYF. For the CDR3, the DNA is TGCGCCAGCAGCGGACTTATGGCTAGCACAGATACGCAGTATTTT. The chain links TRBV4-1 to TRBJ2-3, with D possibly TRBD2 on 5 matching bases. The CDR3 is 15 amino acids. Germline V gene lookup returns CDR1 MGHRA and CDR2 YSYEKL. V was pared by 5 bases and J by 0 bases, with 12 bases between.

J is TRBJ2-3 and V is TRBV21-1; the DNA was not compared with TRBD2, the D call given in the table. TRBV21-1 is termed a pseudogene. The CDR3 covers 22 residues. CDR3 amino acids: CASSPNSLYGLAGGPGTDTQYF. DNA for the CDR3: TGTGCCAGCAGCCCGAATTCCCTGTACGGACTAGCGGGGGGGCCGGGCACAGATACGCAGTATTTT.

J is TRBJ2-3 and V is TRBV18; 7 bases are shared with TRBD1. Trimming at V came to 4 bases and at J to 3 bases, leaving 4 bases not matched to a gene. This CDR3 comprises 14 residues. Germline CDR1 and CDR2: KGHSH and LQKENI. CDR3 in DNA: TGTGCCAGCTCACGACAGGGAAGGACAGATACGCAGTATTTT. It yields the protein CASSRQGRTDTQYF. The full variable domain, rest sourced from reference TRBV18 and TRBJ2-3, is NAGVMQNPRHLVRRRGQEARLRCSPMKGHSHVYWYRQLPEEGLKFMVYLQKENIIDESGMPKERFSAEFPKEGPSILRIQQVVRGDSAAYFCASSRQGRTDTQYFGPGTRLTVL.

This sequence joins TRBV19 and TRBJ2-2; 7 bases fit TRBD1. Unmatched junction bases numbered 7, after V lost 5 bases and J lost 4 bases. This CDR3 comprises 15 residues. Germline V CDR1 and CDR2: LNHDA, SQIVND (reference sequence). The CDR3 reads CASSVQGRATGELFF. The CDR3, as DNA: TGTGCCAGTAGTGTACAGGGGCGGGCCACCGGGGAGCTGTTTTTT.

V gene TRBV7-2 combines with J gene TRBJ2-5, with TRBD1 matching over 7 bases. Germline CDR1 reads SGHTA; CDR2 reads FQGNSA. The CDR3 contains 13 residues. The V segment lost 5 bases and the J segment 3 bases; nucleotides outside the gene matches: 3. Written as DNA, the CDR3 is TGTGCCAGCAGCGCCGGGACAGAAGAGACCCAGTACTTC. Residues: CASSAGTEETQYF.

The chain links TRBV5-1 to TRBJ2-5; 8 bases align to TRBD2. Per germline, CDR1 SGHRS and CDR2 YFSETQ. The J segment lost 6 bases and the V segment lost 4 bases, leaving 11 bases of the junction unmatched. The length of the CDR3 is 15 residues. CDR3 in DNA: TGCGCCAGCAGCCCACGGACTAGCCGAGCGCAGACCCAGTACTTC. It specifies CASSPRTSRAQTQYF.

The chain links TRBV28 to TRBJ2-5; weak D call: TRBD1 (5 bases). Germline CDR1 reads MDHEN; CDR2 reads SYDVKM. The V gene lost 3 bases and the J gene lost 3 bases, with 17 bases spanning the gap. The CDR3 covers 16 residues. As DNA, the CDR3 is TGTGCCAGCAGTTTCTCGTTTGCAGGGATAAAAGAGACCCAGTACTTC. This gives the protein CASSFSFAGIKETQYF.

This clone was recorded once. CDR3 in amino acids: CARLLAEAHQETQYF. CDR3 DNA: TGTGCCAGACTCCTAGCGGAAGCTCACCAAGAGACCCAGTACTTC. This chain joins TRBV11-3 and TRBJ2-5; TRBD2 aligns across 7 bases. The CDR3 runs to 15 residues. Per germline, CDR1 SGHNT and CDR2 YENEEA. V lost 9 bases to trimming and J lost 0 bases; unmatched junction nucleotides: 10.

This rearrangement joins TRBV2 to TRBJ1-2; perhaps TRBD1 as D (5 bases). Looked up from germline, CDR1 is SNHLY and CDR2 is FYNNEI. The V and J ends lost 4 bases and 8 bases respectively, with 14 bases between them. The length of the CDR3 is 13 residues. For the CDR3, the DNA is TGTGCCAGCAGTGTAGAGTCAGGGATGGGCTACACCTTC. Translating gives CASSVESGMGYTF. The full variable domain, in which reference TRBV2 and TRBJ1-2 provide the parts outside the CDR3, is EPEVTQTPSHQVTQMGQEVILRCVPISNHLYFYWYRQILGQKVEFLVSFYNNEISEKSEIFDDQFSVERPDGSNFTLKIRSTKLEDSAMYFCASSVESGMGYTFGSGTRLTVV.

The chain uses TRBV5-8 and TRBJ2-4; a possible D gene is TRBD2 (5 bases). The germline CDR1 and CDR2 sequences are SGHTS and YDEGEE. This CDR3 has 15 amino acids. V was trimmed by 0 bases and J by 4 bases, leaving 11 bases between them. CDR3 in DNA: TGTGCCAGCAGCTTGGGAACTAGTGGTAAAAACATTCAGTACTTC. Protein product: CASSLGTSGKNIQYF.

V is TRBV7-2 and J is TRBJ2-7; 13 bases match TRBD2. The trim removed 4 bases at V and 6 bases at J, leaving 9 bases unmatched. This CDR3 comprises 16 residues. Germline V gene data show CDR1 as SGHTA and CDR2 as FQGNSA. CDR3 bases: TGTGCCAGCAGCTCGTCAACTAGCGGGGGGGCCTCCGAGCAGTACTTC. Translating gives CASSSSTSGGASEQYF.